This T cell receptor (beta chain) came from a study of graft-versus-host responses after intestinal transplantation. Study-wide background: Transplant types were multivisceral, liver-intestinal, or isolated intestinal. Anti-thymocyte globulin induction was given to all recipients, followed by tacrolimus and steroids for 2 to 3 years.

On this clone itself: Its antigen is undetermined.

Only in-frame clones appear in the TCRdb table, and some are missing; sequencing was by immunoSEQ multiplex PCR. The table includes about 120,000 clones, just under 95% detected once. The germline V gene has CDR1 MDHEN and CDR2 SYDVKM. Trimming removed 5 bases at V and 3 bases at J, with 8 bases between. This CDR3 spans 13 amino acids. Study results and caveats: Recipient-marrow GvH clones were detected, some having first appeared in ileum or blood.

The sequencing used unstimulated CD4+ T cells sorted from spleen or lymph node cells, collected before intestinal transplant. This TCR came from a human donor who received an intestinal transplant. The chain is built from TRBV28 and TRBJ2-1, with no clear D. CDR3 loop: CASSPTVYNEQFF. The CDR3 DNA sequence: TGTGCCAGCAGTCCCACCGTCTACAATGAGCAGTTCTTC. The full variable domain, rest sourced from reference TRBV28 and TRBJ2-1, is DVKVTQSSRYLVKRTGEKVFLECVQDMDHENMFWYRQDPGLGLRLIYFSYDVKMKEKGDIPEGYSVSREKKERFSLILESASTNQTSMYLCASSPTVYNEQFFGPGTRLTVL.